The source of this T cell receptor beta chain is a study of T cells in Graves' hyperthyroidism and ophthalmopathy. The study, taken as a whole, reports: Using 13 V-J features, a model discriminated ophthalmopathy from stable hyperthyroidism. The model made its ophthalmopathy prediction, and onset followed a median approximately 6 months later.

This clonotype was detected many times. As yet, its antigen is unknown. Uncontrolled infection, other autoimmune disease, pregnancy and lactation each barred patients from inclusion. Every diagnosis used clinical symptoms, serum thyroxine and TRAb, thyroid ultrasound and orbital computed tomography. The CDR3 runs to 16 residues. The V and J ends lost 7 bases and 3 bases respectively, with 18 bases between them. Germline V lookup: CDR1 MDHEN, CDR2 SYDVKM. It was RNA transcripts that yielded the amplified TCR beta CDR3 regions. Initially, a first-round RT-PCR of the TCR CDR3 employed the HTBI primer set. TCRdb re-called the multiplex PCR reads through MiXCR, storing one row per CDR3 protein. The table includes 300,000 to 450,000 distinct CDR3 sequences, about 15% detected once.

Sequenced: blood. This receptor was obtained from a woman aged 55-75 years with Graves' hyperthyroidism. The genes are TRBV28 and TRBJ1-4; possible D gene TRBD1, 6 bases. The CDR3 nucleotides are TGTGCCAGCACCGGGGGCAGGGAGAGGGCTAATGAAAAACTGTTTTTT. Translated: CASTGGRERANEKLFF. The full variable domain, rest sourced from reference TRBV28 and TRBJ1-4, is DVKVTQSSRYLVKRTGEKVFLECVQDMDHENMFWYRQDPGLGLRLIYFSYDVKMKEKGDIPEGYSVSREKKERFSLILESASTNQTSMYLCASTGGRERANEKLFFGSGTQLSVL.